The TCR beta chain described here comes from a study of shared clonotypes between healthy human individuals. The CDR3 has 15 residues. Germline CDR1 and CDR2: MGHRA and YSYEKL. Trimming took 4 bases from V and 4 from J, leaving 17 bases between them. Clones were read by immunoSEQ multiplex PCR, and TCRdb kept only the in-frame ones, dropping some. In the table there are 2 million to 3 million clones, approximately 93% of which are singletons. Study-wide results and limits: Blood alone was sampled, and tissue repertoires likely differ. Though the depth was large, rarefaction showed that sorted-subset sequencing was incomplete. All-four-donor shared clonotypes had higher generation probabilities than non-shared clonotypes did.

On this clone: Its target is unknown.

The V and J genes are TRBV4-1 and TRBJ2-7, with D perhaps matching TRBD2 (6 bases). The source is a man aged 18 to 35 in good health. Some clones in this sample may be carry-over from other donors' samples. The source material was naive CD4+ T cells from PBMCs. Subset specified: CD45RA+ positively selected. The CDR3 loop reads CASSLSAGLRYEQYF. CDR3 DNA sequence: TGCGCCAGCAGCCTTTCGGCGGGGCTAAGATACGAGCAGTACTTC.